The clone carrying this T cell receptor beta chain was counted between two and nine times. Its antigen is currently unknown. The sample belongs to a study of identical twins. Study-wide findings and caveats: For out-of-frame alpha sequences shared by twins, low generation probability was in excess. Fewer insertions were carried by abundant cord blood beta clonotypes, but none was seen in memory repertoires.

The CDR3 runs 16 residues. Trimming stripped 5 bases from V and 1 base from J, with 17 bases between. Germline V gene sequence: CDR1 MNHEY, CDR2 SMNVEV (reference sequence). cDNA carried unique molecular identifiers, and a universal primer site was added by template switching. MiXCR, run by TCRdb on the 5' RACE reads, gives a single entry per CDR3 protein. The sample includes 1.5 million to 2 million distinct CDR3 sequences, around 29% of them seen just once. The rearrangement uses TRBV27 and TRBJ1-2; D is undetermined. Input material: cord blood. The receptor was isolated from a newborn girl in good health. The CDR3 sequence is CASSLYSTRRNYGYTF. DNA for the CDR3: TGTGCCAGCAGTCTTTATTCGACACGACGTAACTATGGCTACACCTTC.